This T cell receptor beta chain is from a study of T cells in localized non-small cell lung cancer. Study-level points and caveats: Density of T cells in blood, when higher, went with longer overall survival. Because sequencing included only one region (of the tumor), heterogeneity remains possible. Uninvolved adjacent lung had more T cell clonality than any other tissue, topping tumor.

There are 13 residues in the CDR3. The germline V gene encodes CDR1 SEHNR and CDR2 FQNEAQ (reference sequence). Between the trimmed V and J ends, which lost 7 bases and 1 base, there was a span of 10 bases. Produced via immunoSEQ multiplex PCR; TCRdb's table is partial and in-frame only. The sample carries over 35,000 clones, about 76% recorded once. On this clone itself: The antigen remains unidentified.

The chain combines TRBV7-9 with TRBJ1-1, with no clear D. The clonotype originates from a male donor at least 60 years old with stage II lung adenocarcinoma. The starting material was peripheral blood mononuclear cells, obtained before any cancer treatment. CDR3: CASTDLSNTEAFF. The CDR3, as DNA: TGTGCCAGCACCGATCTCTCGAACACTGAAGCTTTCTTT. The full variable domain, in which reference TRBV7-9 and TRBJ1-1 provide the parts outside the CDR3, is DTGVSQNPRHKITKRGQNVTFRCDPISEHNRLYWYRQTLGQGPEFLTYFQNEAQLEKSRLLSDRFSAERPKGSFSTLEIQRTEQGDSAMYLCASTDLSNTEAFFGQGTRLTVV.